This TCR beta chain was recovered during a study of T cell responses to AZD1222 COVID-19 vaccine. Clones were read by immunoSEQ multiplex PCR, and TCRdb kept only the in-frame ones, dropping some. The sample gives 94,000 or so clones, roughly 90% of which show up once; roughly 26% is in the top ten. A few counts support this clone. Its antigen is unknown. Study-wide results and limits: Repertoire samples came only from after the peak T cell response. Seropositive at baseline were only a handful of AZD1222 recipients.

The V gene's germline CDR1 is SGHRS and CDR2 YFSETQ. The CDR3 length is 14 residues. V lost 1 base, J lost 1 base, and 9 bases lay in between. This TCR came from an adult in good health. The rearrangement joins TRBV5-1 to TRBJ2-7; D not certain. This sample comprised peripheral blood, obtained on day 0 of AZD1222 vaccination. The CDR3 DNA follows: TGCGCCAGCAGCTTGATGGGTAATTCCTACGAGCAGTACTTC. Translating gives CASSLMGNSYEQYF.